These 26 T cell receptor beta chains came from one sample sequenced in a study of T cell changes during pregnancy in multiple sclerosis. Data came from immunoSEQ multiplex PCR; TCRdb stores just in-frame clones and leaves some out. In the table there are over 55,000 clones, 92% of which are singletons. Sequencing was performed on CD8+ T cells from peripheral blood mononuclear cells, taken in the third trimester of pregnancy. These receptors were taken from a female donor in good health, enrolled as a control in a pregnancy study.

The CDR3 loop is CASSPGGGPRNGYTF. The CDR3 DNA reads as TGCGCCAGCAGCCCTGGGGGGGGGCCTCGGAATGGCTACACCTTC. V and J are TRBV4-3 and TRBJ1-2; D may be TRBD1 (6 bases). The CDR3 covers 15 residues. Germline lookup yields CDR1 LGHNA and CDR2 YSLEER. The ends were cut back, 4 bases at V and 6 bases at J, with 18 bases in the middle.

The chain links TRBV4-3 to TRBJ1-1; tentatively, D is TRBD1 (5 bases). Trimming left V 3 bases short and J 1 base short, with 9 bases between. Germline CDR1 LGHNA, CDR2 YSLEER. The CDR3 runs 14 residues. CDR3 sequence (DNA): TGCGCCAGCAGCCACGGGGGGACGAACACTGAAGCTTTCTTT. Protein: CASSHGGTNTEAFF.

The chain combines TRBV4-1 with TRBJ2-5; 12 bases are a match to TRBD2. The CDR3 runs 14 residues. With V trimmed by 6 bases and J by 5 bases, 4 bases remained unmatched. Germline V lookup: CDR1 MGHRA, CDR2 YSYEKL. CDR3 loop: CASRPTSGGETQYF. CDR3 DNA: TGCGCCAGCAGACCCACTAGCGGGGGGGAGACCCAGTACTTC.

The V and J genes are TRBV4-3 and TRBJ1-2, with TRBD1 matching over 7 bases. Germline trimming cut 3 bases from V and 4 bases from J; bases unmatched to any gene: 11. The CDR3 runs to 16 residues. From germline, CDR1 is LGHNA and CDR2 YSLEER. Written as DNA, the CDR3 is TGCGCCAGCAGCCACGAGACAGGGCCCACCGTCTATGGCTACACCTTC. Protein: CASSHETGPTVYGYTF.

The J gene is TRBJ1-1, the V gene TRBV7-3; TRBD1 agrees at 9 bases. The CDR3 is 18 amino acids. The germline CDR1 and CDR2 sequences are SGHTA and FQGTGA. Losses at the gene ends were 4 bases for V and 0 bases for J; bases not matched to a gene: 12. CDR3 loop: CASSSGAGTGIVNTEAFF. In DNA, the CDR3 is TGTGCCAGCAGCTCCGGAGCCGGGACAGGGATCGTGAACACTGAAGCTTTCTTT. Complete variable domain (other parts from reference TRBV7-3 and TRBJ1-1): GAGVSQTPSNKVTEKGKYVELRCDPISGHTALYWYRQSLGQGPEFLIYFQGTGAADDSGLPNDRFFAVRPEGSVSTLKIQRTERGDSAVYLCASSSGAGTGIVNTEAFFGQGTRLTVV.

J is TRBJ1-6 and V is TRBV7-9, with unresolved D. This CDR3 has 15 residues. Trimming pared 2 bases from V and 7 bases from J, leaving 12 bases between. Germline-derived CDR1 and CDR2 are SEHNR and FQNEAQ (reference sequence). The CDR3 is CASSLRQERNSPLHF. CDR3 nucleotide sequence: TGTGCCAGCAGCTTACGTCAGGAGCGGAATTCACCCCTCCACTTT.

The V gene is TRBV5-6, the J gene TRBJ2-7; weak D call: TRBD2 (6 bases). The CDR3 has 13 residues. Looked up from germline, CDR1 is SGHDT and CDR2 is YYEEEE. The ends were cut back, 4 bases at V and 0 bases at J, with 8 bases in the middle. CDR3 in amino acids: CASSAGSSYEQYF. The CDR3 nucleotides read TGTGCCAGCAGCGCCGGGAGCTCCTACGAGCAGTACTTC.

This clone was counted only a few times. This chain uses TRBV29-1 with TRBJ1-1; 7 nucleotides align to TRBD1. This CDR3 spans 13 amino acids. Germline CDR1 and CDR2: SQVTM and ANQGSEA. V lost 3 bases, J lost 5 bases, and 6 bases stayed unmatched. CDR3 sequence reads: CSVDPGGRTEAFF. Here the CDR3 DNA reads TGCAGCGTTGATCCAGGGGGGCGAACTGAAGCTTTCTTT.

This clone was found once. The rearrangement uses TRBV7-3 and TRBJ2-3, with D possibly being TRBD2 (6 bases). CDR3 length equals 14 residues. Germline-derived CDR1 and CDR2 are SGHTA and FQGTGA. The V end was cut by 5 bases, the J end by 6 bases, with 15 bases between. The CDR3 sequence is CASSEIGRPDTQYF. As DNA, the CDR3 is TGTGCCAGCAGCGAGATAGGGAGGCCCGATACGCAGTATTTT.

The CDR3 is CASSEGLMNTGELFF. CDR3 coding DNA: TGTGCCAGCAGCGAGGGACTGATGAACACCGGGGAGCTGTTTTTT. The chain carries TRBV27 and TRBJ2-2; weak D call: TRBD2 (6 bases). In germline, CDR1 is MNHEY, CDR2 SMNVEV (reference sequence). The CDR3 covers 15 residues. Trimming removed 6 bases at V and 1 base at J, with 12 bases between.

The chain employs TRBV2 and TRBJ2-1; 7 bases map to TRBD1. The germline CDR1 and CDR2 sequences are SNHLY and FYNNEI. Trimming took 6 bases from V and 2 from J; bases not matched to a gene: 7. The CDR3 loop spans 15 amino acids. Here the CDR3 reads CASSADRSPYNEQFF. CDR3 DNA: TGTGCCAGCAGCGCGGACAGGAGTCCCTACAATGAGCAGTTCTTC.

The CDR3 region is CASSWGDRGDEKLFF. DNA for the CDR3: TGCGCCAGCAGCTGGGGGGACAGGGGTGATGAAAAACTGTTTTTT. The chain employs TRBV5-1 and TRBJ1-4; 10 bases map to TRBD1. With 3 bases clipped from V and 6 bases from J, the junction kept 5 bases outside the gene matches. CDR1 and CDR2 from the germline V gene are SGHRS and YFSETQ. This CDR3 is 15 amino acids long. Based on the CDR3 plus reference TRBV5-1 and TRBJ1-4, the full variable domain is KAGVTQTPRYLIKTRGQQVTLSCSPISGHRSVSWYQQTPGQGLQFLFEYFSETQRNKGNFPGRFSGRQFSNSRSEMNVSTLELGDSALYLCASSWGDRGDEKLFFGSGTQLSVL.

This sequence joins TRBV30 and TRBJ2-2, with 7 nucleotides matching TRBD1. CDR3 length: 17 amino acids. V lost 4 bases and J lost 1; bases outside the gene matches: 12. The germline gives CDR1 GTSNPN, CDR2 SVGIG (reference sequence). The CDR3 sequence: CAWTRQGNVLNTGELFF. The CDR3 DNA follows: TGTGCCTGGACCCGACAGGGCAACGTCCTGAACACCGGGGAGCTGTTTTTT.

The V call is TRBV5-1, the J call TRBJ1-6; tentative D call: TRBD1 (5 bases). Germline V gives CDR1 SGHRS, CDR2 YFSETQ. The CDR3 has 15 residues. Trimming took off 2 bases at V and 9 bases at J, with 15 bases between the two ends. The CDR3: CASSLMTRESSPLHF. DNA for the CDR3: TGCGCCAGCAGCTTAATGACCAGGGAAAGTTCACCCCTCCACTTT.

The chain uses TRBV6-5 and TRBJ2-5; 8 bases line up with TRBD1. There are 14 residues in the CDR3. V was clipped by 3 bases and J by 4 bases; unmatched bases: 4. In germline, CDR1 is MNHEY, CDR2 SVGAGI. The CDR3 bases are TGTGCCAGCAGTTATTCAGGGGGCGCAGAGACCCAGTACTTC. Translating gives CASSYSGGAETQYF.

The chain carries TRBV30 and TRBJ1-3; possible D gene TRBD1, 6 bases. This CDR3 comprises 14 residues. Germline CDR1 GTSNPN, CDR2 SVGIG (reference sequence). Trimming pared 5 bases from V and 1 base from J, leaving 12 bases between. This CDR3 is CAWQGTISGNTIYF. CDR3 coding DNA: TGTGCCTGGCAGGGGACAATTTCTGGAAACACCATATATTTT.

The rearrangement joins TRBV6-5 to TRBJ2-7, with a tentative D call TRBD1 (6 bases). Between the trimmed V and J ends, which lost 5 bases and 4 bases, there was a span of 18 bases. The CDR3 is made up of 15 amino acids. In germline, CDR1 is MNHEY, CDR2 SVGAGI. The CDR3 DNA follows: TGTGCCAGCAGTCGTGGGAGAGGGGGTACGTACGAGCAGTACTTC. Protein product: CASSRGRGGTYEQYF.

V usage is TRBV27 and J usage is TRBJ2-1; 8 bases agree with TRBD1. After removal of 4 bases from V and 8 bases from J, the junction contained 16 bases not matched to a gene. Looked up from germline, CDR1 is MNHEY and CDR2 is SMNVEV (reference sequence). This CDR3 contains 17 residues. The CDR3 nucleotides read TGTGCCAGCAGTTCGACGACCCTACAGGGGGGTTCCCATGAGCAGTTCTTC. Translating it yields CASSSTTLQGGSHEQFF.

The V gene is TRBV7-9, the J gene TRBJ1-4, with a tentative D call TRBD1 (5 bases). Germline V gene data show CDR1 as SEHNR and CDR2 as FQNEAQ (reference sequence). V was shortened by 5 bases and J by 8 bases, with 15 bases between the two germline ends. The CDR3 contains 14 residues. DNA for the CDR3: TGTGCCAGCAGCGGGGCAGACGGTAACGAAAAACTGTTTTTT. Amino acids: CASSGADGNEKLFF.

The chain employs TRBV19 and TRBJ1-2, with a weak D call TRBD1 (6 bases). Germline V CDR1 and CDR2: LNHDA, SQIVND (reference sequence). This CDR3 comprises 15 residues. Trimming took 5 bases from V and 2 from J, leaving 15 bases between them. The CDR3 protein is CASSPFGGANYGYTF. Written as DNA, the CDR3 is TGTGCCAGTAGTCCCTTTGGGGGGGCGAACTATGGCTACACCTTC. Full variable domain (outside the CDR3, taken from reference TRBV19 and TRBJ1-2): DGGITQSPKYLFRKEGQNVTLSCEQNLNHDAMYWYRQDPGQGLRLIYYSQIVNDFQKGDIAEGYSVSREKKESFPLTVTSAQKNPTAFYLCASSPFGGANYGYTFGSGTRLTVV.

The V and J genes are TRBV10-3 and TRBJ2-5; 11 bases are a match to TRBD2. V trimming: 5 bases; J trimming: 5 bases; junction bases outside the gene matches: 4. The CDR3 loop spans 14 amino acids. Germline V gives CDR1 ENHRY, CDR2 SYGVKD. The CDR3 here is CAISSSGGQETQYF. CDR3 sequence (DNA): TGTGCCATCAGTTCTAGCGGGGGGCAGGAGACCCAGTACTTC.

In the case of this clone: Other DNA sequences in this specimen translate into the identical CDR3. This chain connects TRBV9 to TRBJ1-3, with 8 bases matching TRBD1. The CDR3 has 14 residues. V shed 2 bases, J shed 3 bases, and the junction held 1 base outside the gene matches. CDR1 is SGDLS and CDR2 is YYNGEE in the germline V gene. DNA for the CDR3: TGTGCCAGCAGCGTCGGGACAGGTGGAAACACCATATATTTT. This sequence encodes CASSVGTGGNTIYF.

This chain uses TRBV11-2 with TRBJ1-2; D is unresolved. The V and J ends lost 2 bases and 5 bases respectively, with 21 bases between them. Germline values: CDR1 SGHAT, CDR2 FQNNGV. The CDR3 loop spans 17 amino acids. Here the CDR3 DNA reads TGTGCCAGCAGCTTAAGCTCTGACATCGCGTATATATATGGCTACACCTTC. It is translated as CASSLSSDIAYIYGYTF.

The genes are TRBV5-6 and TRBJ2-1; 10 bases line up with TRBD2. The CDR3 consists of 17 residues. V shed 2 bases, J shed 2 bases, and the junction held 7 bases outside the gene matches. Per the germline V gene, CDR1 is SGHDT and CDR2 is YYEEEE. The CDR3 sequence: CASSFSQRGGPYNEQFF. The CDR3 DNA follows: TGTGCCAGCAGCTTCTCGCAGCGGGGGGGCCCCTACAATGAGCAGTTCTTC.

V gene TRBV7-9 combines with J gene TRBJ2-5, with D possibly TRBD2 on 5 matching bases. Trimming shortened V by 3 bases and J by 3 bases, and 14 bases separated the two germline ends. Germline loops: CDR1 SEHNR, CDR2 FQNEAQ (reference sequence). The CDR3 covers 15 residues. CDR3 loop: CASSFPLGMEETQYF. CDR3 nucleotides: TGTGCCAGCAGCTTCCCCCTCGGGATGGAAGAGACCCAGTACTTC. Variable domain in full (rest from reference TRBV7-9 and TRBJ2-5): DTGVSQNPRHKITKRGQNVTFRCDPISEHNRLYWYRQTLGQGPEFLTYFQNEAQLEKSRLLSDRFSAERPKGSFSTLEIQRTEQGDSAMYLCASSFPLGMEETQYFGPGTRLLVL.

The V gene is TRBV5-4, the J gene TRBJ1-2; 7 bases match TRBD1. The germline V gene encodes CDR1 SGHNT and CDR2 YYREEE (reference sequence). Trimming removed 6 bases from V and 3 bases from J; junction bases left unmatched: 11. This CDR3 spans 15 amino acids. The CDR3 spells CASINGDSSYYGYTF. CDR3 nucleotide sequence: TGTGCCAGCATCAATGGGGACAGCTCATACTATGGCTACACCTTC.